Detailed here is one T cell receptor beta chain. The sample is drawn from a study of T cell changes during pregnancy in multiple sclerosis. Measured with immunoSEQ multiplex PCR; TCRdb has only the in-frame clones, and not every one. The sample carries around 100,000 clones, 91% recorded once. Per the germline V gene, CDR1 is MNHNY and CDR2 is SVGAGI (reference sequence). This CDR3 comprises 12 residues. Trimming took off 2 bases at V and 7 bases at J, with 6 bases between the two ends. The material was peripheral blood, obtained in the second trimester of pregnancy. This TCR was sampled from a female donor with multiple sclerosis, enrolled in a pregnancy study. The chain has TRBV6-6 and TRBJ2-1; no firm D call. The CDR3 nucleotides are TGTGCCAGCAGTTACGACTTAAATGAGCAGTTCTTC. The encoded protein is CASSYDLNEQFF.